This T cell receptor beta chain stems from a study of T cells in Graves' hyperthyroidism and ophthalmopathy. This clonotype was seen repeatedly, ten times or more. The investigators amplified TCR beta CDR3 regions from RNA transcripts. Researchers ran a first-round RT-PCR on the TCR CDR3 using the HTBI primer set. TCRdb analysed the multiplex PCR reads with MiXCR anew, one entry per CDR3 protein. The table records hundreds of thousands of distinct CDR3 sequences, over 15% of them present only once. Germline-derived CDR1 and CDR2 are DFQATT and SNEGSKA (reference sequence). The length of the CDR3 is 14 residues. Trimming left V 7 bases short and J 2 bases short, with 16 bases between.

The rearrangement joins TRBV20-1 to TRBJ2-3, with D possibly TRBD2 on 5 matching bases. The material sequenced was blood. The sequence derives from a woman aged 50 to 60 with Graves' hyperthyroidism that later progressed to Graves' ophthalmopathy. CDR3 DNA: TGCAGTGGGAGAGCGGTCGGGGTCACAGATACGCAGTATTTT. This gives the protein CSGRAVGVTDTQYF.